This T cell receptor beta chain comes out of a study of CD8 T cells in ankylosing spondylitis. TCRdb fed the 5' RACE reads into MiXCR, producing one record per CDR3 protein. The table includes 200,000 to 250,000 distinct CDR3 sequences, approximately 11% detected once. There are many counts of this clonotype. The germline V gene encodes CDR1 DFQATT and CDR2 SNEGSKA (reference sequence). CDR3 length equals 14 residues. The ends were cut back, 0 bases at V and 1 base at J, with 10 bases in the middle. Sequencing used blood, either unsorted or a sorted T cell fraction (not recorded which). The chain links TRBV20-1 to TRBJ2-7; D is uncertain. The TCR sequence derives from a male donor with ankylosing spondylitis or in good health (not recorded which). The CDR3 DNA reads TGCAGTGCTAGAGATTACGCAGAATCCTACGAGCAGTACTTC. Translated: CSARDYAESYEQYF.